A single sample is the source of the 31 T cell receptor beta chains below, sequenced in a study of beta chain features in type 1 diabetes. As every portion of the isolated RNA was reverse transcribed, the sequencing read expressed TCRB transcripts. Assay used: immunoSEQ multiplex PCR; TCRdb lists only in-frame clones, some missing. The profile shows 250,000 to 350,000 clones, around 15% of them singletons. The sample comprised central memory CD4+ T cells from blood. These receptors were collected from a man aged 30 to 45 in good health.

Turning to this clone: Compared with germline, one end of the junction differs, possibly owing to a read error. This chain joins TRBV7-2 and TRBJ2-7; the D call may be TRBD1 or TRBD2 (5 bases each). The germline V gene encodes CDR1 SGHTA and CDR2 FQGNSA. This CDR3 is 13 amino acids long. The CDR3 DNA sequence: TGTGCCAGCAGCTTTAATGGGTTGACAGAGGGACACTTC. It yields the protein CASSFNGLTEGHF.

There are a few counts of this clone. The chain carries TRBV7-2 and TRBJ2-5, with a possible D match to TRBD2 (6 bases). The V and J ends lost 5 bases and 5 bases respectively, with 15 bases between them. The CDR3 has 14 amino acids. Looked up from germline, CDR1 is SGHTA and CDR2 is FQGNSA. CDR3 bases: TGTGCCAGCAGCGCGGGGCCTCCGAGGGAGACCCAGTACTTC. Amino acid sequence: CASSAGPPRETQYF.

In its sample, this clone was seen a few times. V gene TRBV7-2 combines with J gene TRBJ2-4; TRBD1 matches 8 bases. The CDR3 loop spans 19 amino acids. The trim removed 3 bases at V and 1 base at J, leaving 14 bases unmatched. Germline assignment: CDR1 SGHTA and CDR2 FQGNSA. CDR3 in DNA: TGTGCCAGCAGCTTGGACAGGGTCTTAGCATTTGCGGCCAAAAACATTCAGTACTTC. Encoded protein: CASSLDRVLAFAAKNIQYF.

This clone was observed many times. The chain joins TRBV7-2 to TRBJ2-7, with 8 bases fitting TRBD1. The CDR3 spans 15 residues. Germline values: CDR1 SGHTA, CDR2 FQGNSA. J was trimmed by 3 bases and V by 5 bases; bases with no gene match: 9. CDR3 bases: TGTGCCAGCAGCCAGTATCGACAGGGGAACTACGAGCAGTACGTC. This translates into CASSQYRQGNYEQYV.

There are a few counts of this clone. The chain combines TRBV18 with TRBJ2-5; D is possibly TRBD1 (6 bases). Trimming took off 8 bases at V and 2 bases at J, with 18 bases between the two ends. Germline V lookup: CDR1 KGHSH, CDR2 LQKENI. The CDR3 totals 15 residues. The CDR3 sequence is CASRDIISDQETQYF. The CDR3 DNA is TGTGCCAGCAGGGACATCATCTCGGATCAAGAGACCCAGTACTTC. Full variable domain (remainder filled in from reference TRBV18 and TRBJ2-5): NAGVMQNPRHLVRRRGQEARLRCSPMKGHSHVYWYRQLPEEGLKFMVYLQKENIIDESGMPKERFSAEFPKEGPSILRIQQVVRGDSAAYFCASRDIISDQETQYFGPGTRLLVL.

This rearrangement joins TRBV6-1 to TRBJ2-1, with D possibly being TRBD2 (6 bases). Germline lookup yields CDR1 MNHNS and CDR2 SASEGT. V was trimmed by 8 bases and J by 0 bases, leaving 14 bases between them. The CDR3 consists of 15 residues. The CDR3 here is CASGGLTSSYNEQFF. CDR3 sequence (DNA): TGTGCCAGCGGTGGGCTGACTAGCTCCTACAATGAGCAGTTCTTC.

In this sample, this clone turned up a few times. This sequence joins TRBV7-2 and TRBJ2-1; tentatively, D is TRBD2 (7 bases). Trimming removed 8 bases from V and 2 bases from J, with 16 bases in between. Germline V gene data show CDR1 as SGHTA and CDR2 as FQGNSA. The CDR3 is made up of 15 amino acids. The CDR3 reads CASQGGASPYNEQFF. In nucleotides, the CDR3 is TGTGCCAGCCAAGGGGGGGCTAGCCCCTACAATGAGCAGTTCTTC.

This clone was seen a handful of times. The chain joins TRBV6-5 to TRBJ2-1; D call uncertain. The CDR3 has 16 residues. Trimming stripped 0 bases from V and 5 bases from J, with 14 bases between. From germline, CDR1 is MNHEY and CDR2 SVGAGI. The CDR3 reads CASSYSELEQNNEQFF. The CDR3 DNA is TGTGCCAGCAGTTACTCTGAATTAGAACAGAACAATGAGCAGTTCTTC.

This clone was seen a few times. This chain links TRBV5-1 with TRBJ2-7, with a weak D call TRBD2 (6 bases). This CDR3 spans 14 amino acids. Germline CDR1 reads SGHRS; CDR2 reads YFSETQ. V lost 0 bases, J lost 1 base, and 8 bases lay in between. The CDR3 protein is CASSLVGLSYEQYF. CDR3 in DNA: TGCGCCAGCAGCTTGGTTGGACTATCCTACGAGCAGTACTTC.

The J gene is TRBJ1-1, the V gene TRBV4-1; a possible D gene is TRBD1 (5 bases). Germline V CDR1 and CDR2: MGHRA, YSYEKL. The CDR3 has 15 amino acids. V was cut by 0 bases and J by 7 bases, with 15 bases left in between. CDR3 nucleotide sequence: TGCGCCAGCAGCCAAGAAGGGACGTTGGGAATTGAAGCTTTCTTT. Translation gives CASSQEGTLGIEAFF.

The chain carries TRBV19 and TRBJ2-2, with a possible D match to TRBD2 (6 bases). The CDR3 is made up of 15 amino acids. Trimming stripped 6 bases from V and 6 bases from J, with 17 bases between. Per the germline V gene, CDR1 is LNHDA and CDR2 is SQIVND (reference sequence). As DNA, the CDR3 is TGTGCCAGTAGGCCTAGCGATCTTTCTTCCGGGGAGCTGTTTTTT. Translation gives CASRPSDLSSGELFF.

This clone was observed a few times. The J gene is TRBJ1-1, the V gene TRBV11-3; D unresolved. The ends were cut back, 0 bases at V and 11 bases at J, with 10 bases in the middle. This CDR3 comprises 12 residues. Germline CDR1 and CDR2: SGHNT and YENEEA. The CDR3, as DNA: TGTGCCAGCAGCTTAGAGACGGTGGAGGCTTTCTTT. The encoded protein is CASSLETVEAFF.

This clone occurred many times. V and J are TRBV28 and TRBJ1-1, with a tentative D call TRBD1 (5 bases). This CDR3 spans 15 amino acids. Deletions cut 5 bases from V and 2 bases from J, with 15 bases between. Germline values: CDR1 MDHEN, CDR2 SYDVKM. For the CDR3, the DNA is TGTGCCAGCAGTACGCCCTTGACAGTTAACACTGAAGCTTTCTTT. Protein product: CASSTPLTVNTEAFF.

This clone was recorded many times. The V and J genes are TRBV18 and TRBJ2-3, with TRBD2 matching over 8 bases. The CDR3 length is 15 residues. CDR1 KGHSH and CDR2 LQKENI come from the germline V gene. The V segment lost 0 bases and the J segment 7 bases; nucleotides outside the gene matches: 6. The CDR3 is CASSPPGLARNTQYF. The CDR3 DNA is TGTGCCAGCTCACCACCTGGACTAGCAAGGAATACGCAGTATTTT.

In nucleotides, the CDR3 is TGTGCCAGCAGTTTGCCGATTACCTCTGGAAACACCATATATTTT. Protein product: CASSLPITSGNTIYF. The rearrangement joins TRBV28 to TRBJ1-3, with unresolved D. Germline V gives CDR1 MDHEN, CDR2 SYDVKM. This CDR3 region has 15 residues. Trimming pared 3 bases from V and 0 bases from J, leaving 9 bases between.

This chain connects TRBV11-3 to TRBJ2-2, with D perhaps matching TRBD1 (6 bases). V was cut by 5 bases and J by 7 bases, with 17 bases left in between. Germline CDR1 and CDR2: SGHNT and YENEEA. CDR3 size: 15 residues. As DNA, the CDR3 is TGTGCCAGCAGCACCGGGACAAAGGGCGGCGGGGAGCTGTTTTTT. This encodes CASSTGTKGGGELFF.

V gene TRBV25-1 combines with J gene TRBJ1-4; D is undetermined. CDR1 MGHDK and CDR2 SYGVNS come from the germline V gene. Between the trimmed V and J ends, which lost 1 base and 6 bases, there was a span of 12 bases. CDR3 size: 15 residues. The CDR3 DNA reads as TGTGCCAGCAGTGAATCAGGCAGGAGGGATGAAAAACTGTTTTTT. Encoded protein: CASSESGRRDEKLFF.

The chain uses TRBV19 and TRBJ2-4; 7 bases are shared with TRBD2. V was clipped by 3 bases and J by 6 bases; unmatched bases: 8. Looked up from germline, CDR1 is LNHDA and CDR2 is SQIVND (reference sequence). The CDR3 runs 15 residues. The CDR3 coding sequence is TGTGCCAGTAGTATTGCAGCGACTAGCCGAAACATTCAGTACTTC. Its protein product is CASSIAATSRNIQYF.

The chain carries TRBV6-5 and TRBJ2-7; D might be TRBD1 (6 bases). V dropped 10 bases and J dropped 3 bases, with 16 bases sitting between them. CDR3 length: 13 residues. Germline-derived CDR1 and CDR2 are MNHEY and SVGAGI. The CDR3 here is CATSQGFGYEQYF. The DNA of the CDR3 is TGTGCCACTTCCCAGGGGTTCGGCTACGAGCAGTACTTC.

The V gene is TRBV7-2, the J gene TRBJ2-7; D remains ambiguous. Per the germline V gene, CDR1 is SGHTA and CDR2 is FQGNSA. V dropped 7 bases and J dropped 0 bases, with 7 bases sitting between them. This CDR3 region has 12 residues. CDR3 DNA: TGTGCCAGCAAGGGAAGCTCCTACGAGCAGTACTTC. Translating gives CASKGSSYEQYF.

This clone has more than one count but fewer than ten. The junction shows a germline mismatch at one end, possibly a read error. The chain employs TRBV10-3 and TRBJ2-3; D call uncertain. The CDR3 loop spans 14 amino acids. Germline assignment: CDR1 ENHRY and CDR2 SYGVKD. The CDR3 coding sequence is TGTGCCAGCAGTGACTCCGGACCATCAGATACGCAGTATTTT. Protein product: CASSDSGPSDTQYF.

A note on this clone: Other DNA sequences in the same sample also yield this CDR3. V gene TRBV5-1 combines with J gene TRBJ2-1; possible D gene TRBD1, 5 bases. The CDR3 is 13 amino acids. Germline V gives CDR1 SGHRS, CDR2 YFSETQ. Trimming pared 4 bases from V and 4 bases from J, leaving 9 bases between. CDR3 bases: TGCGCCAGCAGCCTGACAGCTTACAATGAGCAGTTCTTC. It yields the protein CASSLTAYNEQFF.

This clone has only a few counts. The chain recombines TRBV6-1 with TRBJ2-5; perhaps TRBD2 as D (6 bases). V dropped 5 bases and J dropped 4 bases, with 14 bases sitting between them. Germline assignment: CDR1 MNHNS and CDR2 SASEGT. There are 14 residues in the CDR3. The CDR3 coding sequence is TGTGCCAGCAGTCAAGGAGGGGATGCAGAGACCCAGTACTTC. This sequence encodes CASSQGGDAETQYF.

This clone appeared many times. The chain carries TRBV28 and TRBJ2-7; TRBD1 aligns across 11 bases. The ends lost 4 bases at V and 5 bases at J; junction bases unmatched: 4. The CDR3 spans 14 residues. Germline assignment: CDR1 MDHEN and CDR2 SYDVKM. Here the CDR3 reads CASSYGTGGHEQYV. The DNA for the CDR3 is TGTGCCAGCAGTTACGGGACAGGGGGACACGAGCAGTACGTC.

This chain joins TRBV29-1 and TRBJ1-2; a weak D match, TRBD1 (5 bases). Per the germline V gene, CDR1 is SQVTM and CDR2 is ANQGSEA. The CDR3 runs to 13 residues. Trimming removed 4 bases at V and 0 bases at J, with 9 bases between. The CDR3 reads CSVAGTPNYGYTF. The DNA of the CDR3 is TGCAGCGTTGCAGGGACCCCTAACTATGGCTACACCTTC.

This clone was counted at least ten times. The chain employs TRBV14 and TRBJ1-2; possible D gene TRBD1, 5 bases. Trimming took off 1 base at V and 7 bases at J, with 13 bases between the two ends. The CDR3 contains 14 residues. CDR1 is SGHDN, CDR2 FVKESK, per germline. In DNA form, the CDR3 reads TGTGCCAGCAGCCAAGTCGGGGCGGGAGGTGGCTACACCTTC. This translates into CASSQVGAGGGYTF.

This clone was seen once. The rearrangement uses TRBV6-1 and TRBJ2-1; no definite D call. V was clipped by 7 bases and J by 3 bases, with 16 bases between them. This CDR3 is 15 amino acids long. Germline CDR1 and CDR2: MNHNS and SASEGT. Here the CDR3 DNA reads TGTGCCAGCACCCCAAGAAGCCCGAGCTACAATGAGCAGTTCTTC. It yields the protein CASTPRSPSYNEQFF.

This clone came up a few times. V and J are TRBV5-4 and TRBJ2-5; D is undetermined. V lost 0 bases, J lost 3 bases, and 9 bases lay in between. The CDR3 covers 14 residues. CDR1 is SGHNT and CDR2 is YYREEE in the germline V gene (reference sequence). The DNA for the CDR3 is TGTGCCAGCAGCTTGGATGGAACGGAAGAGACCCAGTACTTC. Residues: CASSLDGTEETQYF. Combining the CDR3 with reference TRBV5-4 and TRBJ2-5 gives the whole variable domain ETGVTQSPTHLIKTRGQQVTLRCSSQSGHNTVSWYQQALGQGPQFIFQYYREEENGRGNFPPRFSGLQFPNYSSELNVNALELDDSALYLCASSLDGTEETQYFGPGTRLLVL.

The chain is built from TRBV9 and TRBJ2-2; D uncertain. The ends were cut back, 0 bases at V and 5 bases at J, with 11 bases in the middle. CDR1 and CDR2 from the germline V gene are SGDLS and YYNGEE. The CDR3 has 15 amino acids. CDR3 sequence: CASSVGARSTGELFF. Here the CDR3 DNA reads TGTGCCAGCAGCGTAGGGGCTAGATCAACCGGGGAGCTGTTTTTT.

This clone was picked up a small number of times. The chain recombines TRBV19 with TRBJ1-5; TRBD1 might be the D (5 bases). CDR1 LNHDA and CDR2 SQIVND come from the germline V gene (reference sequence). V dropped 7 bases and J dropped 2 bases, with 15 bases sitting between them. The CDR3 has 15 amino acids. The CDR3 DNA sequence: TGTGCCAGTAATAACGGGCGAGGGGGCAATCAGCCCCAGCATTTT. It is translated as CASNNGRGGNQPQHF.

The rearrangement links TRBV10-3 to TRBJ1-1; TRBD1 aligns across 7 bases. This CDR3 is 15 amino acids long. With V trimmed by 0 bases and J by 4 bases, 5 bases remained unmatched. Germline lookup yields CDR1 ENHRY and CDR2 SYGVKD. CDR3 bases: TGTGCCATCAGTGAGTCAGAAGGGGGCATCACTGAAGCTTTCTTT. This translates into CAISESEGGITEAFF.